The present entry profiles one TCR beta chain with its context. Its antigen is unidentified. Profiling relied on immunoSEQ multiplex PCR, and the TCRdb table lists in-frame clones only, not all of them. The sample contains about 30,000 clones, approximately 80% of which appear only once. This record belongs to a study of CD4 T cells in relation to SARS-CoV-2 and coronaviruses. The unexposed donors gave CD4+ T cells in about 2011-2018, prior to COVID-19. CD4+ T cells were isolated from the cells after 10 days of culture. Cells permitting, SARS-CoV-2 S/N and four cold-coronavirus spikes were tested on unexposed-donor CD4+ T cells. On days 3 and 7, cultures got half fresh IL-2 medium. CDR1 and CDR2 (germline): SEHNR, FQNEAQ (reference sequence). This CDR3 has 14 residues. The V gene end was trimmed by 3 bases and the J gene end by 5 bases; junction bases not matched to a gene: 6.

The sample comprised CD4+ T cells from PBMCs, cultured in vitro. The receptor comes from a human donor in good health. The chain combines TRBV7-9 with TRBJ2-7; 8 nucleotides match TRBD1. CDR3 nucleotide sequence: TGTGCCAGCAGCTTTCAGGGGGCCAGCAACGAGCAGTACTTC. As protein: CASSFQGASNEQYF.